This TCR beta chain was captured in a study of early T cells in non-severe SARS-CoV-2 infection. From germline, CDR1 is MNHNS and CDR2 SASEGT. The V end was cut by 6 bases, the J end by 2 bases, with 14 bases between. The CDR3 spans 14 residues. The sample holds a few counts of this clonotype. TCRdb redid the calling of the 5' RACE reads with MiXCR, one entry per CDR3 protein. The table records some 80,000 distinct CDR3 sequences, 12% of them present only once. The receptor's source is an adult who was a healthcare worker with PCR-confirmed SARS-CoV-2 infection or an uninfected control (not recorded which). The donor label of this sample is uncertain. Here the sequenced sample was whole blood, taken at baseline. V is TRBV6-1 and J is TRBJ2-7, with D perhaps matching TRBD2 (5 bases). The CDR3 DNA follows: TGTGCCAGCAGGGTAGGCCGGACTCCCTACGAGCAGTACTTC. It yields the protein CASRVGRTPYEQYF.